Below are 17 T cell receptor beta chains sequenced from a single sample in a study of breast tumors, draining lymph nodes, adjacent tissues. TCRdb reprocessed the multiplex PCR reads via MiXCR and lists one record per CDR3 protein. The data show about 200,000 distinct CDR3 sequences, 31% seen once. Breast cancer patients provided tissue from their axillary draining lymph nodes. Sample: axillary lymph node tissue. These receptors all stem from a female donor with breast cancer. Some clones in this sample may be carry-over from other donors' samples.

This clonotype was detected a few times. The CDR3 bases are TGCAGCGTTCGGGAGGGGGGCACTGAAGCTTTCTTT. Its translation: CSVREGGTEAFF. The rearrangement joins TRBV29-1 to TRBJ1-1; TRBD1 might be the D (6 bases). The V end lost 5 bases, the J end lost 4 bases, and 11 bases lay between the germline ends. CDR1 and CDR2 from the germline V gene are SQVTM and ANQGSEA. CDR3 length equals 12 residues.

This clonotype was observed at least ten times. CDR3 bases: TGCGCCAGCAGCGAGGGGGAGGGGAGCAATCAGCCCCAGCATTTT. Amino acid sequence: CASSEGEGSNQPQHF. The genes are TRBV5-1 and TRBJ1-5, with D perhaps matching TRBD1 (6 bases). Germline V lookup: CDR1 SGHRS, CDR2 YFSETQ. The CDR3 has 15 amino acids. V lost 4 bases and J 1 base, leaving 12 bases between the germline ends. Filled out from reference TRBV5-1 and TRBJ1-5, the complete variable domain reads KAGVTQTPRYLIKTRGQQVTLSCSPISGHRSVSWYQQTPGQGLQFLFEYFSETQRNKGNFPGRFSGRQFSNSRSEMNVSTLELGDSALYLCASSEGEGSNQPQHFGDGTRLSIL.

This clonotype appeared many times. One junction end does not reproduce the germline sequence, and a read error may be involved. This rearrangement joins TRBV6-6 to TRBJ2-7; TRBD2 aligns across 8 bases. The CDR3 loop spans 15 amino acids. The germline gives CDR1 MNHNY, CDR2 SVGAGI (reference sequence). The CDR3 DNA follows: TGTGCCAGCAGTCACTCGAGCGGGGGTCCCTACGAGCAGTACTTC. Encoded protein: CASSHSSGGPYEQYF.

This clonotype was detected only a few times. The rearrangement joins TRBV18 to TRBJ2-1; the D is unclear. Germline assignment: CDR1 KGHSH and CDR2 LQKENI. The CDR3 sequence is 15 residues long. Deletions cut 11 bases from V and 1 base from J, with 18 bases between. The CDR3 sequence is CAGYFRDASYNEQFF. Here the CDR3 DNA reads TGTGCCGGATACTTCCGTGACGCTTCCTACAATGAGCAGTTCTTC.

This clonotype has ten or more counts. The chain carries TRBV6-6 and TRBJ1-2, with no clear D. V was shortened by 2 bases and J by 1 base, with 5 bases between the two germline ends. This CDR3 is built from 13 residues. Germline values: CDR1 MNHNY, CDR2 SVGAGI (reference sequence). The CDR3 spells CASSYRNNYGYTF. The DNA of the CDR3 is TGTGCCAGCAGTTACAGGAATAACTATGGCTACACCTTC.

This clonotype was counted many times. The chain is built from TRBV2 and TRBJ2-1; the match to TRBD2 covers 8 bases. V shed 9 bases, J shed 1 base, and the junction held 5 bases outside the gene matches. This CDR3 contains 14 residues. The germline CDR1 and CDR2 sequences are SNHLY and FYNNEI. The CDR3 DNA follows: TGTGCCAGTAAGCGGGGGCCTTCCTACAATGAGCAGTTCTTC. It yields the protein CASKRGPSYNEQFF.

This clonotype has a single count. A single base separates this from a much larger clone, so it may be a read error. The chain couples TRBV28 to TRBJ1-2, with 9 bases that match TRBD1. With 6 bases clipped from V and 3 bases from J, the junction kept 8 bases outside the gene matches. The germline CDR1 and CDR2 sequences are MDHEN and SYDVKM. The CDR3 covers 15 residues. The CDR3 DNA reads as TGTGCCAGCAGCATAGGGACAGGGTATGACTATGGCTACACCTTC. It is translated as CASSIGTGYDYGYTF.

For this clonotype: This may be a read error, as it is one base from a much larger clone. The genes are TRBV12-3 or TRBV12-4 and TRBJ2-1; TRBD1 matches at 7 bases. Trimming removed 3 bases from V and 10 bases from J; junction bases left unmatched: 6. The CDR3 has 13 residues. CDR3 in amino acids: CASSFGADREQFF. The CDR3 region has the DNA TGTGCCAGCAGTTTCGGGGCGGACAGGGAGCAGTTCTTC.

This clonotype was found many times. The CDR3 region has the DNA TGTGCCAGCAGCTTAGGGCTAGCGGCGTCCCAAGAGACCCAGTACTTC. Its protein product is CASSLGLAASQETQYF. This chain uses TRBV7-8 with TRBJ2-5, with 7 bases lining up with TRBD2. The CDR3 is 16 amino acids. V lost 1 base to trimming and J lost 1 base; unmatched junction nucleotides: 6. Germline assignment: CDR1 SGHVS and CDR2 FQNEAQ.

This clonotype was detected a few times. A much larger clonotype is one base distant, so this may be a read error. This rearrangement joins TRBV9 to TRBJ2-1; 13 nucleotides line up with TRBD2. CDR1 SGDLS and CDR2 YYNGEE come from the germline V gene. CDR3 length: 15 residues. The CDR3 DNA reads TGTGCCAGCAGCGTCTTCGGGACTAGCGGGGATGAGCCGTTCTTC. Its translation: CASSVFGTSGDEPFF.

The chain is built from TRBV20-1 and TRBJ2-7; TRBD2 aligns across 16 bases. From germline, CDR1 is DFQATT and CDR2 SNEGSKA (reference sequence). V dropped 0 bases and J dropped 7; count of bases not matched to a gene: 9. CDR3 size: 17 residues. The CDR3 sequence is CSARDGTSGGAWYEQYF. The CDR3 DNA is TGCAGTGCTAGAGATGGGACTAGCGGGGGGGCCTGGTATGAGCAGTACTTC.

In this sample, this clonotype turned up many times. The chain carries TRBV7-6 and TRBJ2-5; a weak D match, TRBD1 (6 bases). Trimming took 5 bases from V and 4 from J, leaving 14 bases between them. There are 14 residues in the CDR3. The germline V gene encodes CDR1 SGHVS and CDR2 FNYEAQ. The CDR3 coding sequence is TGTGCCAGCAGCCCAAACAGGGTCGGAGAGACCCAGTACTTC. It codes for CASSPNRVGETQYF.

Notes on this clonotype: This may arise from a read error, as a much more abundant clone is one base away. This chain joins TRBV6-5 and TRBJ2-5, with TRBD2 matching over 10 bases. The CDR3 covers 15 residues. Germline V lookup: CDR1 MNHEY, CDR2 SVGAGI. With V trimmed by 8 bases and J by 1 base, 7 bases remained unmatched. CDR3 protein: CASGGSGRRQETQYF. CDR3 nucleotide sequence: TGTGCCAGCGGCGGTAGCGGGAGGCGCCAAGAGACCCAGTACTTC.

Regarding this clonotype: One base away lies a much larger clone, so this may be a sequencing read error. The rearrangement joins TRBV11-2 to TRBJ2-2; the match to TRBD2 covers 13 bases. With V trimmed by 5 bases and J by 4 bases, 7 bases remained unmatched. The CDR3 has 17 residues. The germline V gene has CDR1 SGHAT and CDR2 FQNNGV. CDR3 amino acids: CASSELAGGPGTGELFF. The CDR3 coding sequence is TGTGCCAGCAGCGAACTAGCGGGGGGGCCGGGCACCGGGGAGCTGTTTTTT.

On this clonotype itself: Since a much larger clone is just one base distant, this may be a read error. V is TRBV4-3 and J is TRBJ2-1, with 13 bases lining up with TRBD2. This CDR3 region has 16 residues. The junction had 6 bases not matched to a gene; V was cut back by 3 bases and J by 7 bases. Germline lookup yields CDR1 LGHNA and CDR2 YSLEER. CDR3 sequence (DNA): TGCGCCAGCAGCCATGAACTAGCGGGAGGGCCGAATGAGCAGTTCTTC. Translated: CASSHELAGGPNEQFF.

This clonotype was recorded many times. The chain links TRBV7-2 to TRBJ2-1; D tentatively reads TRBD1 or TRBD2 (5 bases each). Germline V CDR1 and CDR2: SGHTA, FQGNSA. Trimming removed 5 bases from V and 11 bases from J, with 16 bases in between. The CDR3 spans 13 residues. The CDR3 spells CASSLPPGPKQFF. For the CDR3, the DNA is TGTGCCAGCAGCCTCCCCCCGGGGCCCAAGCAGTTCTTC.

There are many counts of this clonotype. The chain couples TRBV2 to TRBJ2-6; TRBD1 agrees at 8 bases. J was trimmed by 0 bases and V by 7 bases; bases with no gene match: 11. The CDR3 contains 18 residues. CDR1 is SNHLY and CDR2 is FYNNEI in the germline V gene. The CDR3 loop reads CASKELGTGFSGANVLTF. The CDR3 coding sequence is TGTGCCAGCAAAGAATTAGGGACAGGCTTCTCTGGGGCCAACGTCCTGACTTTC.